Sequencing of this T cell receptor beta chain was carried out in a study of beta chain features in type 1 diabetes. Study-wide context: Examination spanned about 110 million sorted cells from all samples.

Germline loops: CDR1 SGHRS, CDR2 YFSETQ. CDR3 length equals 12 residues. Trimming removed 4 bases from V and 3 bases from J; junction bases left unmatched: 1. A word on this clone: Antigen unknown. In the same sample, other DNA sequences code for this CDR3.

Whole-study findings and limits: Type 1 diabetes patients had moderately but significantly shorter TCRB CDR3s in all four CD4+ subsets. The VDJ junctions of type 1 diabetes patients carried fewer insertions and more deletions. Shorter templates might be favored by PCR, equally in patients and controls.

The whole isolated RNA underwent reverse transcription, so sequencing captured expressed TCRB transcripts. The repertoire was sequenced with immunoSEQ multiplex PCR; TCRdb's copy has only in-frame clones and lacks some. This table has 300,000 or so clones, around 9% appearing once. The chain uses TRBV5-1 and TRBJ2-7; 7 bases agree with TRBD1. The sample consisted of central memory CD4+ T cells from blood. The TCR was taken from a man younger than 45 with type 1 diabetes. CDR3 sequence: CASSRDSYEQYF. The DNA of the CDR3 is TGCGCCAGCAGCCGGGACAGCTACGAGCAGTACTTC.